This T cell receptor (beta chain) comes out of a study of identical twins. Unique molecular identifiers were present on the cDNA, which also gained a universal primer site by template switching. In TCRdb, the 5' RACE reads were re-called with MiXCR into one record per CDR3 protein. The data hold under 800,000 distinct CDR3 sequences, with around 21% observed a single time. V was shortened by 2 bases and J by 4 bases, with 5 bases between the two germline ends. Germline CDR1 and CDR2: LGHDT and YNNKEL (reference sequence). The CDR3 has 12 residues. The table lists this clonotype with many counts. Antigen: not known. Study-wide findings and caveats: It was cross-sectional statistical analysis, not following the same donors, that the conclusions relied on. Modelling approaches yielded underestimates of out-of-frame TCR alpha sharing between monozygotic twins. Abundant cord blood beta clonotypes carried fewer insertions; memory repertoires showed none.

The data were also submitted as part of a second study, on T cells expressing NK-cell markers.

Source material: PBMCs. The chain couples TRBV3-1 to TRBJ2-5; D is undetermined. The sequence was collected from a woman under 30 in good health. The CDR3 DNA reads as TGTGCCAGCAGCCAAACCAGAGAGACCCAGTACTTC. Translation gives CASSQTRETQYF.